One and the same sample provided the 15 T cell receptor beta chains below, sequenced in a study of T cells in women clearing cervical HPV infection. Method: immunoSEQ multiplex PCR; TCRdb's copy keeps in-frame clones and lacks some. The specimen's table records roughly 30,000 clones. The material sequenced was blood buffy coat. Receptors were obtained from a woman between 18 and 70 years old with a cervical HPV16 infection that either progressed to CIN3+ or cleared (not recorded which).

With regard to this clone: The read comes to an end 3 residues before the CDR3 does, leaving the germline J gene to fill in the end. The chain employs TRBV18 and TRBJ1-1; 7 bases line up with TRBD1. This CDR3 has 13 amino acids. Germline V gene lookup returns CDR1 KGHSH and CDR2 LQKENI. Trimming removed 7 bases from V and 4 bases from J; junction bases left unmatched: 6. The CDR3 spells CASFRTGSTEAFF. The sequenced CDR3 bases are TGTGCCAGCTTCCGGACAGGAAGCACTGAA.

To note about this clone: The read ends 3 residues shy of where the CDR3 ends; the end is completed using the germline J gene. J is TRBJ1-2 and V is TRBV19; D perhaps matches TRBD1 (5 bases). CDR3 length: 15 amino acids. The V gene's germline CDR1 is LNHDA and CDR2 SQIVND (reference sequence). Between the trimmed V and J ends, which lost 7 bases and 5 bases, there was a span of 20 bases. The covered CDR3 bases are TGTGCCAGTAATCAAGGGACCGCTAGCGTTTATGGC. It codes for CASNQGTASVYG. The CDR3, in full, reads CASNQGTASVYGYTF.

Details on this clone: The junction shows a germline mismatch at one end, possibly a read error. The sequence runs out 3 residues before the end of the CDR3; the remainder is reconstructed from the germline J gene. The same CDR3 can be traced to other DNA sequences in this sample. J is TRBJ1-3 and V is TRBV2; tentatively, D is TRBD1 (6 bases). The CDR3 sequence is 14 residues long. CDR1 is SNHLY and CDR2 is FYNNEI in the germline V gene. The DNA read from the CDR3 is TGTGCCAGCAGGCTGACAGGTGAAAGAAACACG. Translation: CASRLTGERNT. The full CDR3 protein reads CASRLTGERNTIYF.

The CDR3: CAHFGQGLGFTEAFF. Incomplete CDR3 DNA: TGTGCCCACTTTGGACAGGGCCTGGGGTTCACTGAA. The rearrangement uses TRBV19 and TRBJ1-1, with 8 nucleotides matching TRBD1. The read is 3 residues too short to cover the CDR3 end, so that end is filled in from the germline J gene. V was clipped by 11 bases and J by 4 bases; unmatched bases: 15. CDR1 is LNHDA, CDR2 SQIVND, per germline (reference sequence). The CDR3 length is 15 residues.

Of note for this clone: The read ends 3 residues early relative to the CDR3; the germline J gene fills the gap. J is TRBJ2-3 and V is TRBV19; tentative D call: TRBD2 (6 bases). The CDR3 contains 14 residues. Germline CDR1 is LNHDA and CDR2 is SQIVND (reference sequence). CDR3 region: CASSIGGSNQPQYF. CDR3 bases read: TGTGCCAGTAGTATCGGGGGAAGCAATCAGCCG.

Remarks on this clone: The read is 3 residues too short to cover the CDR3 end, so that end is filled in from the germline J gene. The chain couples TRBV18 to TRBJ2-4, with D possibly being TRBD2 (5 bases). Germline lookup yields CDR1 KGHSH and CDR2 LQKENI. The length of the CDR3 is 13 residues. The CDR3: CASSPQPGDGQYF. Partial CDR3 DNA: TGTGCCAGCTCACCACAGCCCGGGGATGGT.

Details on this clone: The DNA ends 3 residues before the CDR3 does, and the rest of the CDR3 is filled in from the germline J gene. The J gene is TRBJ1-5, the V gene TRBV6-2 or TRBV6-3; D is undetermined. Trimming took off 2 bases at V and 2 bases at J, with 13 bases between the two ends. The length of the CDR3 is 16 residues. Germline lookup yields CDR1 MNHEY and CDR2 SVGEGT. The CDR3 region is CASSYGPDLGNQPQHF. Incomplete CDR3 DNA: TGTGCCAGCAGTTACGGCCCGGACTTAGGCAATCAGCCC.

With regard to this clone: Read coverage stops 3 residues before the CDR3 terminus; the germline J gene supplies the remainder. The chain couples TRBV2 to TRBJ2-7; D is possibly TRBD1 or TRBD2 (5 bases each). V was cut by 5 bases and J by 1 base, with 12 bases left in between. Germline values: CDR1 SNHLY, CDR2 FYNNEI. The CDR3 consists of 14 residues. CDR3 sequence reads: CASSRLEGSYEQYF. The part of the CDR3 DNA that was read is TGTGCCAGCAGTCGGCTCGAGGGGTCCTACGAG.

Concerning this clone itself: The read ends 3 residues shy of where the CDR3 ends; the end is completed using the germline J gene. This chain joins TRBV18 and TRBJ1-1, with D unclear. Germline V gene lookup returns CDR1 KGHSH and CDR2 LQKENI. The CDR3 spans 13 residues. V lost 4 bases, J lost 6 bases, and 12 bases lay in between. The part of the CDR3 DNA that was read is TGTGCCAGCTCACTCGAGATGAAGGCTGAA. This gives the protein CASSLEMKAE. The full CDR3 protein is CASSLEMKAEAFF.

Remarks on this clone: The sequence runs out 3 residues before the end of the CDR3; the remainder is reconstructed from the germline J gene. The chain joins TRBV19 to TRBJ1-4; D might be TRBD1 (5 bases). The germline V gene has CDR1 LNHDA and CDR2 SQIVND (reference sequence). This CDR3 is 15 amino acids long. The CDR3 loop is CASSIIGSGANVLFF. The CDR3 bases that were read are TGTGCCAGTAGTATAATCGGCTCTGGGGCCAACGTA.

With regard to this clone: With the read ending 3 residues before the CDR3 end, the germline J gene is used to fill in that end. The chain recombines TRBV27 with TRBJ2-1, with D perhaps TRBD2 (6 bases). The germline V and J ends were trimmed by 6 bases and 7 bases, with 13 bases remaining between them. CDR3 length equals 13 residues. Germline V gives CDR1 MNHEY, CDR2 SMNVEV (reference sequence). The sequenced part of the CDR3 DNA is TGTGCCAGCAGCCTAAATGCGGGGAATGAG. It is translated as CASSLNAGNE. The entire CDR3 reads CASSLNAGNEQFF.

This clone counts as medium-sized by frequency. From the germline J gene comes the end of the CDR3, since the read stops 3 residues before it. The chain carries TRBV7-9 and TRBJ2-6; a possible D gene is TRBD2 (5 bases). The V and J ends lost 1 base and 1 base respectively, with 5 bases between them. CDR3 size: 15 residues. CDR1 is SEHNR, CDR2 FQNEAQ, per germline (reference sequence). This CDR3 is CASSLGGSGANVLTF. Incomplete CDR3 DNA: TGTGCCAGCAGCTTAGGAGGGTCTGGGGCCAACGTC.

This CDR3 is CSASRDSFTQETQYF. The sequenced CDR3 bases are TGCAGTGCTAGCCGGGACAGTTTCACCCAAGAGACG. The V call is TRBV20-1, the J call TRBJ2-3, with 7 bases fitting TRBD1. The read terminates 3 residues before the CDR3 end, so the remaining end is supplied by the germline J gene. Germline CDR1 DFQATT, CDR2 SNEGSKA (reference sequence). There are 15 residues in the CDR3.

As concerns this clone: Read sequence stops 3 residues before the CDR3 end, and the germline J gene provides the missing end. The rearrangement uses TRBV7-3 and TRBJ1-2; tentatively, D is TRBD1 (5 bases). CDR1 is SGHTA, CDR2 FQGTGA, per germline. The CDR3 extends over 13 amino acids. CDR3 DNA, as far as it was read: TGTGCCAGCAGCTTAGGAACCCAGGGAGGC. It is translated as CASSLGTQGG. The whole CDR3 sequence reads CASSLGTQGGYTF. The full variable domain, with the rest looked up from reference TRBV7-3 and TRBJ1-2, is GAGVSQTPSNKVTEKGKYVELRCDPISGHTALYWYRQSLGQGPEFLIYFQGTGAADDSGLPNDRFFAVRPEGSVSTLKIQRTERGDSAVYLCASSLGTQGGYTFGSGTRLTVV.

About this clone itself: The missing CDR3 end, 3 residues past where the read stops, is filled in from the germline J gene. The chain links TRBV20-1 to TRBJ2-2, with TRBD1 identical over 7 bases. Germline V gene lookup returns CDR1 DFQATT and CDR2 SNEGSKA (reference sequence). The CDR3 runs 12 residues. With 5 bases clipped from V and 6 bases from J, the junction kept 3 bases outside the gene matches. This CDR3 reads CSAFTGAGELFF. Partial CDR3 DNA: TGCAGTGCTTTCACAGGGGCCGGGGAG.